This TCR beta chain was recorded in a study of CD8 T cells in Susac syndrome. CD8+ and CD4+ T cells from blood underwent TCR beta sequencing, which was carried out in a high-throughput format. TEMRA cells were enriched by FACS, while CD8+ and CD4+ T cells were obtained through a negative isolation that was performed magnetically. This CDR3 is 15 amino acids long. V lost 2 bases and J lost 0, with 9 bases in between. Germline V CDR1 and CDR2: MNHEY, SVGAGI. Overall study results and limits: It was acknowledged in the study that the number of individuals who were included in its TCR sequencing and HLA analysis was relatively small.

Concerning this clonotype itself: The antigen is unknown.

The RNA input was about 0.5 to 1 ug, and it was reverse transcribed with random hexamers. Amplification of TCR beta CDR3 used immunoSEQ multiplex PCR across 54 Vbeta and 13 Jbeta. One entry per CDR3 protein results from TCRdb running MiXCR on the immunoSEQ multiplex PCR reads. The sample has about 400,000 distinct CDR3 sequences, around 85% seen once; the top ten hold roughly 0.11%. Sequenced input: CD8+ T cells from PBMCs. The clonotype comes from a human donor with multiple sclerosis. The genes are TRBV6-5 and TRBJ2-3, with D tentatively TRBD1 (6 bases). The CDR3 DNA sequence: TGTGCCAGCAGTTACATGGGACAAAGCACAGATACGCAGTATTTT. This codes for CASSYMGQSTDTQYF.